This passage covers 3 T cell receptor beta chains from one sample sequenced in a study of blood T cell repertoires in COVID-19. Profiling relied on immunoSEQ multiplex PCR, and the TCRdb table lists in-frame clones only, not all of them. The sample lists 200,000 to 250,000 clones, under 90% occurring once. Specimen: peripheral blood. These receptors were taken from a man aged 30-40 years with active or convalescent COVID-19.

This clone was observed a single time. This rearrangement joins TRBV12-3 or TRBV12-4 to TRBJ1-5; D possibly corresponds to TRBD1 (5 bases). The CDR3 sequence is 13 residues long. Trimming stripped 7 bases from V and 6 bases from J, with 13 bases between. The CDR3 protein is CASTYSGAQPQHF. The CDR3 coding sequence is TGTGCCAGCACTTACAGCGGGGCTCAGCCCCAGCATTTT.

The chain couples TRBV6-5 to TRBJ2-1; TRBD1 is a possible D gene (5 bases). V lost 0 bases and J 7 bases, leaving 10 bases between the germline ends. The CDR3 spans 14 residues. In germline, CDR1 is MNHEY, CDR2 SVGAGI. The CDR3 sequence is CASSYSSRANEQFF. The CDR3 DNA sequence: TGTGCCAGCAGTTACTCGAGCAGGGCGAATGAGCAGTTCTTC.

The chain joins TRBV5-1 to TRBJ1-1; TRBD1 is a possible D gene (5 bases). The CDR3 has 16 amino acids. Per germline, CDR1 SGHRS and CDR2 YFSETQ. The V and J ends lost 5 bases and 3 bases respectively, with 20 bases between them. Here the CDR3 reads CASSEFMQGGDTEAFF. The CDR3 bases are TGCGCCAGCAGTGAATTCATGCAGGGTGGAGACACTGAAGCTTTCTTT.